These T cell receptor beta chains were read from a single sample in a study of blood T cell repertoires in COVID-19. The repertoire was sequenced with immunoSEQ multiplex PCR; TCRdb's copy has only in-frame clones and lacks some. The data contain more than 300,000 clones, about 83% of them seen just once; the ten biggest clones take up around 1.5%. The sequencing input was peripheral blood. The origin of the receptors is a woman between 45 and 60 years old with acute or convalescent COVID-19. Both conserved end residues are part of each CDR3. D genes are given only for firm matches. Rows give clone size only sometimes, using once, few, many, or a class for an expanded clone.

CDR3 length: 13
D gene: NA
J gene: TRBJ1-1
V gene: TRBV7-8
clone size: NA
CDR3 protein: CASSSLGAGEAFF
CDR3 DNA: TGTGCCAGCAGCTCCCTGGGGGCGGGTGAAGCTTTCTTT

CDR3 length: 16
D gene: TRBD2
J gene: TRBJ2-1
V gene: TRBV10-3
clone size: NA
CDR3 protein: CAISRASGRSYNEQFF
CDR3 DNA: TGTGCCATCAGTCGTGCTAGCGGGAGGTCCTACAATGAGCAGTTCTTC

CDR3 length: 14
D gene: NA
J gene: TRBJ2-2
V gene: TRBV2
clone size: NA
CDR3 protein: CASMEIGGTGELFF
CDR3 DNA: TGTGCCAGCATGGAGATCGGCGGCACCGGGGAGCTGTTTTTT

CDR3 length: 14
D gene: TRBD1
J gene: TRBJ2-7
V gene: TRBV28
clone size: NA
CDR3 protein: CASSLGQSPYEQYF
CDR3 DNA: TGTGCCAGCAGCCTGGGACAGTCCCCCTACGAGCAGTACTTC

CDR3 length: 19
D gene: NA
J gene: TRBJ2-1
V gene: TRBV1
clone size: NA
CDR3 protein: CTSSTRTSGRTDSYNEQFF
CDR3 DNA: TGCACCAGCAGCACCCGGACTAGCGGGAGAACGGATTCCTACAATGAGCAGTTCTTC

CDR3 length: 14
D gene: NA
J gene: TRBJ2-1
V gene: TRBV3-1/TRBV3-2
clone size: NA
CDR3 protein: CASTRSTFNNEQFF
CDR3 DNA: TGTGCCAGCACTCGGAGTACCTTCAACAATGAGCAGTTCTTC

CDR3 length: 13
D gene: TRBD1
J gene: TRBJ2-7
V gene: TRBV5-1
clone size: NA
CDR3 protein: CASSHDRDYEQYF
CDR3 DNA: TGCGCCAGCAGCCATGACAGGGACTACGAGCAGTACTTC

CDR3 length: 16
D gene: TRBD2
J gene: TRBJ2-5
V gene: TRBV10-3
clone size: NA
CDR3 protein: CAISEPGLAGGETQYF
CDR3 DNA: TGTGCCATCAGTGAGCCCGGACTAGCGGGGGGGGAGACCCAGTACTTC

CDR3 length: 14
D gene: TRBD1
J gene: TRBJ1-2
V gene: TRBV19
clone size: NA
CDR3 protein: CASSILGQDYGYTF
CDR3 DNA: TGTGCCAGTAGTATTTTGGGACAGGACTATGGCTACACCTTC

CDR3 length: 18
D gene: TRBD2
J gene: TRBJ2-1
V gene: TRBV5-1
clone size: once
CDR3 protein: CASSLELAGGPAYNEQFF
CDR3 DNA: TGCGCCAGCAGCTTGGAGTTAGCGGGGGGACCGGCGTACAATGAGCAGTTCTTC

CDR3 length: 17
D gene: TRBD2
J gene: TRBJ2-3
V gene: TRBV5-5
clone size: NA
CDR3 protein: CASSLAGTSGSSYTQYF
CDR3 DNA: TGTGCCAGCAGCTTGGCTGGGACTAGCGGGAGTTCGTATACGCAGTATTTT

CDR3 length: 13
D gene: NA
J gene: TRBJ2-2
V gene: TRBV12-3/TRBV12-4
clone size: NA
CDR3 protein: CASRLTGTGELFF
CDR3 DNA: TGTGCCAGCAGACTCACAGGTACCGGGGAGCTGTTTTTT

CDR3 length: 16
D gene: TRBD2
J gene: TRBJ2-1
V gene: TRBV27
clone size: NA
CDR3 protein: CASSFSRTRVRDEQFF
CDR3 DNA: TGTGCCAGCAGTTTCTCTAGGACTAGGGTTCGCGATGAGCAGTTCTTC

CDR3 length: 14
D gene: NA
J gene: TRBJ2-7
V gene: TRBV7-9
clone size: NA
CDR3 protein: CASSLSGVSYEQYF
CDR3 DNA: TGTGCCAGCAGCTTATCAGGCGTTTCCTACGAGCAGTACTTC

CDR3 length: 15
D gene: NA
J gene: TRBJ1-1
V gene: TRBV6-1
clone size: NA
CDR3 protein: CASRGMGRMDPEAFF
CDR3 DNA: TGTGCCAGCCGCGGGATGGGACGGATGGACCCTGAAGCTTTCTTT

CDR3 length: 15
D gene: TRBD1
J gene: TRBJ2-7
V gene: TRBV7-9
clone size: NA
CDR3 protein: CASSSQGADSYEQYF
CDR3 DNA: TGTGCCAGCAGTTCTCAGGGGGCCGATTCCTACGAGCAGTACTTC

CDR3 length: 11
D gene: NA
J gene: TRBJ2-5
V gene: TRBV20-1
clone size: NA
CDR3 protein: CSAPQGETQYF
CDR3 DNA: TGCAGTGCTCCTCAGGGAGAGACCCAGTACTTC

CDR3 length: 15
D gene: TRBD1
J gene: TRBJ1-5
V gene: TRBV18
clone size: once
CDR3 protein: CASSPQGTGNQPQHF
CDR3 DNA: TGTGCCAGCTCACCCCAGGGGACAGGCAATCAGCCCCAGCATTTT

CDR3 length: 13
D gene: NA
J gene: TRBJ2-2
V gene: TRBV11-2
clone size: NA
CDR3 protein: CASSPSGVGELFF
CDR3 DNA: TGTGCCAGCAGCCCCTCAGGCGTCGGGGAGCTGTTTTTT

CDR3 length: 15
D gene: TRBD2
J gene: TRBJ2-3
V gene: TRBV29-1
clone size: NA
CDR3 protein: CSVERTSGRLDTQYF
CDR3 DNA: TGCAGCGTTGAGAGAACTAGCGGGAGACTAGATACGCAGTATTTT

CDR3 length: 19
D gene: TRBD1
J gene: TRBJ2-6
V gene: TRBV27
clone size: few
CDR3 protein: CASSLGQVFPLSGANVLTF
CDR3 DNA: TGTGCCAGCAGTTTGGGACAGGTTTTCCCTCTCTCTGGGGCCAACGTCCTGACTTTC

CDR3 length: 13
D gene: NA
J gene: TRBJ2-7
V gene: TRBV19
clone size: NA
CDR3 protein: CASSTGLSYEQYF
CDR3 DNA: TGTGCCAGTAGTACAGGGTTGTCCTACGAGCAGTACTTC

CDR3 length: 14
D gene: NA
J gene: TRBJ2-2
V gene: TRBV28
clone size: NA
CDR3 protein: CASNQGLYTGELFF
CDR3 DNA: TGTGCCAGCAACCAGGGGCTTTACACCGGGGAGCTGTTTTTT

CDR3 length: 17
D gene: NA
J gene: TRBJ1-2
V gene: TRBV21-1
clone size: few
CDR3 protein: CASSKSKDRGRVYGYTF
CDR3 DNA: TGTGCCAGCAGCAAAAGCAAGGACAGGGGGCGCGTCTATGGCTACACCTTC

CDR3 length: 14
D gene: TRBD1
J gene: TRBJ2-7
V gene: TRBV27
clone size: NA
CDR3 protein: CASSTGQGPYEQYF
CDR3 DNA: TGTGCCAGCAGTACGGGACAGGGGCCCTACGAGCAGTACTTC

CDR3 length: 13
D gene: TRBD1
J gene: TRBJ2-7
V gene: TRBV28
clone size: NA
CDR3 protein: CASRATGYYEQYF
CDR3 DNA: TGTGCCAGCAGGGCGACAGGGTACTACGAGCAGTACTTC

CDR3 length: 17
D gene: NA
J gene: TRBJ2-1
V gene: TRBV1
clone size: NA
CDR3 protein: CTSSPRLAGGSYNEQFF
CDR3 DNA: TGCACCAGCAGCCCGCGACTAGCGGGAGGCTCCTACAATGAGCAGTTCTTC

CDR3 length: 16
D gene: TRBD2
J gene: TRBJ2-5
V gene: TRBV7-3
clone size: NA
CDR3 protein: CASSPSRAGGRETQYF
CDR3 DNA: TGTGCCAGCAGCCCCTCTCGAGCGGGGGGCCGAGAGACCCAGTACTTC

CDR3 length: 15
D gene: TRBD2
J gene: TRBJ2-7
V gene: TRBV5-1
clone size: NA
CDR3 protein: CASSYSGSNLNEQYF
CDR3 DNA: TGCGCCAGCAGCTATAGCGGGAGTAATCTTAACGAGCAGTACTTC

CDR3 length: 14
D gene: TRBD1
J gene: TRBJ1-4
V gene: TRBV19
clone size: NA
CDR3 protein: CASVQGASGEKLFF
CDR3 DNA: TGTGCCAGCGTACAGGGGGCGAGCGGTGAAAAACTGTTTTTT

CDR3 length: 15
D gene: TRBD1
J gene: TRBJ2-7
V gene: TRBV7-2
clone size: NA
CDR3 protein: CASSFDRDSRYEQYF
CDR3 DNA: TGTGCCAGCAGCTTCGACAGGGACAGTAGATACGAGCAGTACTTC

CDR3 length: 14
D gene: TRBD1
J gene: TRBJ2-7
V gene: TRBV19
clone size: NA
CDR3 protein: CASSLLDRGGEQYF
CDR3 DNA: TGTGCCAGTAGCCTACTGGACAGGGGGGGCGAGCAGTACTTC